This TCR beta chain was identified in a study of shared clonotypes between healthy human individuals. Turning to the study itself: Donor ages ranged 18 to 49 years: two women, a few men. Three plates were used per donor for CD4 naive, three for CD4 memory, two for CD8 naive and one for CD8 memory.

The data were produced by immunoSEQ multiplex PCR, yet TCRdb's version contains in-frame clones alone and is incomplete. The sample has more than 1,200,000 clones; about 98.5% are singletons. CDR3 length equals 15 residues. Trimming shortened V by 0 bases and J by 2 bases, and 8 bases separated the two germline ends. CDR1 is SGHVS and CDR2 is FNYEAQ in the germline V gene. Sequencing used naive CD4+ T cells sorted from blood. The subset: CD45RA+ positively selected. This chain links TRBV7-6 with TRBJ1-3, with D possibly TRBD1 on 5 matching bases. The source of this sequence is a man younger than 45 in good health. The CDR3 DNA is TGTGCCAGCAGCTTAGCGTCGGGGGCTGGAAACACCATATATTTT. This gives the protein CASSLASGAGNTIYF.